Reported below is one T cell receptor beta chain. As yet, its antigen is unknown. This sample is part of a study of regulatory and conventional T cells in RAG deficiency. Findings and caveats of the study: Patient subsets had shorter CDR3s; Omenn Treg-Tconv overlap exceeded 75%.

Measured with immunoSEQ multiplex PCR; TCRdb has only the in-frame clones, and not every one. Of around 37,000 clones listed, 70% to 90% are singletons. The germline CDR1 and CDR2 sequences are WNHNN and SYGVQD (reference sequence). V was shortened by 6 bases and J by 0 bases, with 5 bases between the two germline ends. This CDR3 spans 13 amino acids. This sample was also put to use in a study of regulatory T cells. That work contributes: Primers: 52 TRBV forward and 13 TRBJ reverse. Regulatory T cells showed the strongest V-J pair restriction and V/J gene skewing among patient repertoires.

This receptor was identified in a human donor in good health. The sample taken for sequencing was CD8+ T cells sorted from blood. This chain connects TRBV10-1 to TRBJ1-4; D is unresolved. The DNA of the CDR3 is TGCGCCAGCAGGGGGTCAACTAATGAAAAACTGTTTTTT. This sequence encodes CASRGSTNEKLFF.